The 8 T cell receptor beta chains presented below share a single source sample, sequenced in a study of shared T cell receptors in the human thymus. Using immunoSEQ multiplex PCR, the repertoire was profiled, and TCRdb retains in-frame clones only, with some absent. The table shows 540,000 or so clones, with about four fifths occurring only once. These data also formed part of another study, on human thymus T cells.

The sample taken for sequencing was thymocytes. Receptor source: a boy younger than two with a congenital heart defect.

The chain joins TRBV5-6 to TRBJ1-1; 7 bases map to TRBD1. This CDR3 has 13 amino acids. Per the germline V gene, CDR1 is SGHDT and CDR2 is YYEEEE. Germline trimming cut 3 bases from V and 5 bases from J; bases unmatched to any gene: 4. CDR3 nucleotide sequence: TGTGCCAGCAGCTCCCTGACAGGGACTGAAGCTTTCTTT. As protein: CASSSLTGTEAFF.

This chain connects TRBV6-4 to TRBJ2-5, with 11 bases fitting TRBD2. Germline CDR1 MRHNA, CDR2 SNTAGT. V trimming: 5 bases; J trimming: 2 bases; junction bases outside the gene matches: 4. This CDR3 comprises 15 residues. In DNA form, the CDR3 reads TGTGCCAGCAGTCGACTAGCGGGAAGACAAGAGACCCAGTACTTC. Its protein is CASSRLAGRQETQYF.

This clone was seen only a few times. The CDR3 bases are TGTGCCAGCAGCCCCCAATGGGTGCACAGGGTAACCTACAATGAGCAGTTCTTC. Protein: CASSPQWVHRVTYNEQFF. The chain is built from TRBV7-9 and TRBJ2-1; TRBD1 is a possible D gene (6 bases). The V and J ends lost 5 bases and 2 bases respectively, with 22 bases between them. The CDR3 loop spans 18 amino acids. The V gene's germline CDR1 is SEHNR and CDR2 FQNEAQ (reference sequence).

The chain carries TRBV5-1 and TRBJ2-5; 7 bases are shared with TRBD1. The CDR3 is 17 amino acids. V trimming: 3 bases; J trimming: 1 base; junction bases outside the gene matches: 12. Germline assignment: CDR1 SGHRS and CDR2 YFSETQ. The CDR3, as DNA: TGCGCCAGCAGCTGTGATGTAAAGGGACAGATCCAAGAGACCCAGTACTTC. It translates to CASSCDVKGQIQETQYF.

This sequence joins TRBV5-1 and TRBJ2-3; 9 bases map to TRBD2. CDR1 SGHRS and CDR2 YFSETQ come from the germline V gene. With 0 bases clipped from V and 5 bases from J, the junction kept 4 bases outside the gene matches. The CDR3 is made up of 15 amino acids. CDR3 in DNA: TGCGCCAGCAGCTTGGTTGCGGGAGGGGGAGATACGCAGTATTTT. It encodes CASSLVAGGGDTQYF.

The chain combines TRBV7-3 with TRBJ2-7; the match to TRBD1 covers 10 bases. CDR3 length: 14 residues. From germline, CDR1 is SGHTA and CDR2 FQGTGA. The junction had 5 bases not matched to a gene; V was cut back by 4 bases and J by 5 bases. CDR3 loop: CASSSGTGVDEQYF. In nucleotides, the CDR3 is TGTGCCAGCAGCTCCGGGACAGGGGTCGACGAGCAGTACTTC.

The CDR3 nucleotides are TGTGCCAGCAGCCCCAGGTATGGGACTAGCGGCACAGATACGCAGTATTTT. This encodes CASSPRYGTSGTDTQYF. This chain links TRBV7-2 with TRBJ2-3; TRBD2 aligns across 10 bases. The CDR3 loop spans 17 amino acids. The germline CDR1 and CDR2 sequences are SGHTA and FQGNSA. Losses at the gene ends were 5 bases for V and 1 base for J; bases not matched to a gene: 9.

The CDR3 coding sequence is TGTGCCAGCAGACCAAGAAGGGGTGGGCCCCAGCATTTT. It yields the protein CASRPRRGGPQHF. This rearrangement joins TRBV6-7 to TRBJ1-5, with D maybe TRBD1 (5 bases). Being an ORF, TRBV6-7 has a function that is uncertain. CDR3 length: 13 amino acids. V gave up 6 bases and J gave up 9 bases, with 15 bases separating them.